Given below is one T cell receptor beta chain in context. Antigen unknown. Unmatched junction bases numbered 3, after V lost 4 bases and J lost 5 bases. The CDR3 extends over 15 amino acids. Germline-derived CDR1 and CDR2 are LGHDT and YNNKEL (reference sequence). This entry comes from a study of blood T cells in healthy people across ages. Study-wide background: Per two T cells, about one barcoded beta molecule was captured through template switching.

Each sample yielded at least 6.5 million isolated PBMCs. The use of a sample-barcoded 5' primer and a J-beta primer mix characterized a second PCR of roughly 6 to 11 cycles. Per-sample output comprised a minimum of 3 million paired-end reads containing CDR3. TCRdb re-analysed the 5' RACE reads in MiXCR, keeping a single row per CDR3 protein. The table includes approximately 2,000,000 distinct CDR3 sequences, 35% to 50% detected once. Findings of the study overall: Unsorted PBMCs blocked a conclusive comparison of naive and antigen-experienced cells.

The rearrangement uses TRBV3-1 and TRBJ1-6; TRBD1 aligns across 9 bases. Sequencing input: blood. The source is a human donor in good health. The CDR3 sequence is CASSRGTGNNSPLHF. The CDR3 DNA reads TGTGCCAGCAGCCGAGGGACAGGGAATAATTCACCCCTCCACTTT.